A selection of T cell receptor beta chains follows, all from one sample in a study of blood T cell repertoires in COVID-19. The method was immunoSEQ multiplex PCR; TCRdb's version includes in-frame clones alone and lacks a portion of them. The sample has 250,000 to 300,000 clones, approximately 81% seen once. What was sequenced was PBMCs or T cells enriched from blood (not recorded which). The receptors were gathered from a woman between 50 and 59 years old who had been exposed to COVID-19. Both conserved end residues are part of each CDR3.

v_gene: TRBV4-2
j_gene: TRBJ2-1
CDR3aa: CASSHGTSVEQFF

v_gene: TRBV7-2
j_gene: TRBJ2-5
CDR3aa: CASSPVITGTAQETQYF

v_gene: TRBV24-1
j_gene: TRBJ1-5
CDR3aa: CATSADRTHQPQHF

v_gene: TRBV28
j_gene: TRBJ1-1
CDR3aa: CASSLELYFQAFF

v_gene: TRBV5-6
j_gene: TRBJ2-7
CDR3aa: CASSFDRGYEQYF

v_gene: TRBV14
j_gene: TRBJ2-7
CDR3aa: CASSPQGFSYEQYF

v_gene: TRBV9
j_gene: TRBJ2-3
CDR3aa: CASSEGLAGVLSTDTQYF

v_gene: TRBV5-6
j_gene: TRBJ1-2
CDR3aa: CASRQGSDRGYYGYTF

v_gene: TRBV10-3
j_gene: TRBJ1-5
CDR3aa: CATWTGGYQPQHF

v_gene: TRBV5-1
j_gene: TRBJ1-1
CDR3aa: CASSLGQVEAFF

v_gene: TRBV6-5
j_gene: TRBJ2-7
CDR3aa: CASKPGEGTYEQYF

v_gene: TRBV15
j_gene: TRBJ2-3
CDR3aa: CATSRDSISGLGGTDTQYF

v_gene: TRBV15
j_gene: TRBJ2-6
CDR3aa: CATSQNAGANVLTF

v_gene: TRBV5-3
j_gene: TRBJ2-3
CDR3aa: CARSPKRGCADTQYF

v_gene: TRBV5-1
j_gene: TRBJ2-1
CDR3aa: CASSGGARGSDEQFF

v_gene: TRBV12-5
j_gene: TRBJ1-3
CDR3aa: CASGPWTGVNTIYF

v_gene: TRBV5-1
j_gene: TRBJ1-6
CDR3aa: CASSDRDRDPWGYNSPLHF

v_gene: TRBV5-4
j_gene: TRBJ1-1
CDR3aa: CASMSGGNTEAFF

v_gene: TRBV7-9
j_gene: TRBJ1-1
CDR3aa: CASSSGTEAFF

v_gene: TRBV24-1
j_gene: TRBJ2-3
CDR3aa: CATSDWGGKSTDTQYF

v_gene: TRBV19
j_gene: TRBJ1-3
CDR3aa: CASTQGTGSGNTIYF

v_gene: TRBV7-2
j_gene: TRBJ1-1
CDR3aa: CASSLETQGVGTEAFF

v_gene: TRBV7-7
j_gene: TRBJ1-4
CDR3aa: CASSFSGGEKLFF

v_gene: TRBV7-2
j_gene: TRBJ1-1
CDR3aa: CASSLFIRRGASSEAFF

v_gene: TRBV7-8
j_gene: TRBJ2-1
CDR3aa: CASSQGVGEQFF

v_gene: TRBV15
j_gene: TRBJ1-2
CDR3aa: CATSRDPQGWNGYTF

v_gene: TRBV18
j_gene: TRBJ1-2
CDR3aa: CASSPGQGLDGYTF

v_gene: TRBV2
j_gene: TRBJ1-2
CDR3aa: CASSEGGVRGLGYTF

v_gene: TRBV10-3
j_gene: TRBJ1-5
CDR3aa: CAISESTGPGQPQHF

v_gene: TRBV24-1
j_gene: TRBJ1-1
CDR3aa: CATSDSHSLETGLNTEAFF

v_gene: TRBV6-5
j_gene: TRBJ1-5
CDR3aa: CASRSDRGTNQPQHF

v_gene: TRBV5-1
j_gene: TRBJ2-2
CDR3aa: CASSHRTRGDTGELFF

v_gene: TRBV19
j_gene: TRBJ2-5
CDR3aa: CASSIRGSPIQETQYF

v_gene: TRBV7-9
j_gene: TRBJ1-6
CDR3aa: CASRPGTGNSPLHF

v_gene: TRBV15
j_gene: TRBJ1-2
CDR3aa: CATSRDRQGARGYTF

v_gene: TRBV2
j_gene: TRBJ2-5
CDR3aa: CASSPGLAGEETQYF

v_gene: TRBV19
j_gene: TRBJ1-2
CDR3aa: CASSQGPPSYTF

v_gene: TRBV18
j_gene: TRBJ1-2
CDR3aa: CASSPRGQDGYTF

v_gene: TRBV15
j_gene: TRBJ2-6
CDR3aa: CATSSPRSSGANVLTF

v_gene: TRBV18
j_gene: TRBJ1-1
CDR3aa: CASSATDRAFF

v_gene: TRBV3-1/TRBV3-2
j_gene: TRBJ2-7
CDR3aa: CASSQEGTSGSYEQYF

v_gene: TRBV3-1/TRBV3-2
j_gene: TRBJ1-2
CDR3aa: CASSTSGINYGYTF

v_gene: TRBV7-8
j_gene: TRBJ2-1
CDR3aa: CASSLARLYNEQFF

v_gene: TRBV7-2
j_gene: TRBJ2-2
CDR3aa: CASSISGPGELFF

v_gene: TRBV2
j_gene: TRBJ1-4
CDR3aa: CASSEAKGRGEKLFF

v_gene: TRBV27
j_gene: TRBJ2-7
CDR3aa: CASSSGGPYEQYF

v_gene: TRBV7-9
j_gene: TRBJ1-5
CDR3aa: CASSPPGSNQPQHF

v_gene: TRBV5-1
j_gene: TRBJ1-3
CDR3aa: CASSLGGAYPGNTIYF

v_gene: TRBV29-1
j_gene: TRBJ2-7
CDR3aa: CSVQGLHEQYF

v_gene: TRBV6-5
j_gene: TRBJ1-3
CDR3aa: CASRGAHSSIYF

v_gene: TRBV6-2/TRBV6-3
j_gene: TRBJ2-3
CDR3aa: CASSPTGTSSYF

v_gene: TRBV6-1
j_gene: TRBJ1-4
CDR3aa: CASSDPDRQLNEKLFF

v_gene: TRBV7-9
j_gene: TRBJ1-1
CDR3aa: CASSSQQGPPFF

v_gene: TRBV5-1
j_gene: TRBJ1-5
CDR3aa: CASTPDRLVGQNNQPQHF